The next 22 T cell receptor beta chains were all read from a single sample in a study of blood T cell repertoires in COVID-19 (TCRdb year 2020). Receptor amplification or capture employed the immunoSEQ multiplex PCR assay. As stored in TCRdb, this immuneACCESS dataset retains in-frame rearrangements with V and J assigned. A fraction of the clones does not appear; measured against another copy, unresolved V genes explain less than half of the discrepancy, and the remainder lacks a known reason. The sample table contains approximately 200,000 clones; only one count was recorded for roughly 86% of them. Under 3.5% of the sample lies in the top ten. The sequencing input was peripheral blood. The receptors originated from a woman in her thirties with active or convalescent COVID-19.

This clone was recorded a few times. The gene calls are TRBV7-8 and TRBJ1-1, with D perhaps matching TRBD1 (6 bases). V dropped 5 bases and J dropped 5 bases, with 15 bases sitting between them. CDR1 is SGHVS, CDR2 FQNEAQ, per germline. CDR3 length: 14 residues. CDR3 loop: CASSNRAERTEAFF. DNA for the CDR3: TGTGCCAGCAGCAACAGGGCGGAGAGGACTGAAGCTTTCTTT.

The V call is TRBV7-2, the J call TRBJ1-4, with D possibly TRBD1 on 6 matching bases. Germline CDR1 SGHTA, CDR2 FQGNSA. CDR3 length: 14 residues. Trimming took off 1 base at V and 6 bases at J, with 9 bases between the two ends. The CDR3 DNA sequence: TGTGCCAGCAGCTTAGTACAGGGCGATGAAAAACTGTTTTTT. Translating it yields CASSLVQGDEKLFF. Variable domain in full (rest from reference TRBV7-2 and TRBJ1-4): GAGVSQSPSNKVTEKGKDVELRCDPISGHTALYWYRQSLGQGLEFLIYFQGNSAPDKSGLPSDRFSAERTGGSVSTLTIQRTQQEDSAVYLCASSLVQGDEKLFFGSGTQLSVL.

The chain has TRBV3-1 (or the pseudogene TRBV3-2) and TRBJ1-4; the D is unclear. Germline V CDR1 and CDR2: LGHDT, YNNKEL (reference sequence). The V and J ends lost 9 bases and 0 bases respectively, with 8 bases between them. CDR3 length: 13 amino acids. As DNA, the CDR3 is TGTGCCAGTAATATTGCAACTAATGAAAAACTGTTTTTT. It is translated as CASNIATNEKLFF.

The CDR3 coding sequence is TGTGCCAGCAGCTTACGACCCGGGGGGGCCTCGGACAATGAGCAGTTCTTC. As protein: CASSLRPGGASDNEQFF. The chain carries TRBV11-2 and TRBJ2-1; 8 bases are shared with TRBD2. Germline loops: CDR1 SGHAT, CDR2 FQNNGV. The junction had 11 bases not matched to a gene; V was cut back by 2 bases and J by 5 bases. The CDR3 consists of 17 residues.

The gene calls are TRBV4-1 and TRBJ2-2, with 7 positions matching TRBD1. Germline trimming cut 0 bases from V and 2 bases from J; bases unmatched to any gene: 6. Germline lookup yields CDR1 MGHRA and CDR2 YSYEKL. The CDR3 length is 17 residues. CDR3 nucleotide sequence: TGCGCCAGCAGCCAAGATACAGGGGTTGCAAACACCGGGGAGCTGTTTTTT. This codes for CASSQDTGVANTGELFF.

The rearrangement uses TRBV9 and TRBJ2-7; possibly TRBD2 for D (5 bases). Trimming removed 0 bases from V and 2 bases from J, with 9 bases in between. This CDR3 region has 14 residues. Germline V gene data show CDR1 as SGDLS and CDR2 as YYNGEE. The CDR3 loop is CASSVGGETYEQYF. Here the CDR3 DNA reads TGTGCCAGCAGCGTAGGTGGGGAGACCTACGAGCAGTACTTC.

This chain connects TRBV6-1 to TRBJ2-7; 7 bases align to TRBD2. The CDR3 runs 15 residues. J was trimmed by 3 bases and V by 3 bases; bases with no gene match: 8. Germline V gives CDR1 MNHNS, CDR2 SASEGT. The CDR3 DNA reads TGTGCCAGCAGTGAGGAATTAGCGGGCCTCTACGAGCAGTACTTC. Translation gives CASSEELAGLYEQYF.

This rearrangement joins TRBV27 to TRBJ2-3; 9 bases line up with TRBD2. The trim removed 5 bases at V and 0 bases at J, leaving 9 bases unmatched. Germline V gene sequence: CDR1 MNHEY, CDR2 SMNVEV (reference sequence). This CDR3 has 17 amino acids. CDR3 nucleotide sequence: TGTGCCAGCAGTCCACTCCGACTAGCGGACAGCACAGATACGCAGTATTTT. Protein: CASSPLRLADSTDTQYF.

This clone showed up just once. Within the sample, other DNA sequences also encode this same CDR3. The genes are TRBV2 and TRBJ2-5, with no clear D. This CDR3 comprises 11 residues. The germline gives CDR1 SNHLY, CDR2 FYNNEI. Trimming removed 4 bases at V and 3 bases at J, with 3 bases between. For the CDR3, the DNA is TGTGCCAGCAGTGCGGAAGAGACCCAGTACTTC. Protein: CASSAEETQYF.

The rearrangement uses TRBV2 and TRBJ1-5; 9 bases line up with TRBD1. Germline V CDR1 and CDR2: SNHLY, FYNNEI. The CDR3 totals 13 residues. Trimming removed 7 bases from V and 7 bases from J; junction bases left unmatched: 5. CDR3 sequence (DNA): TGTGCCAGCACCGGGACAGGGTCCCAGCCCCAGCATTTT. It is translated as CASTGTGSQPQHF.

This sequence joins TRBV4-1 and TRBJ1-1, with 8 bases aligning to TRBD1. V dropped 3 bases and J dropped 1; count of bases not matched to a gene: 4. The germline CDR1 and CDR2 sequences are MGHRA and YSYEKL. The CDR3 length is 15 residues. CDR3 bases: TGCGCCAGCAGCCACGGACAGGGTCAGAACACTGAAGCTTTCTTT. Amino acids: CASSHGQGQNTEAFF.

A few counts support this clone. This chain links TRBV11-2 with TRBJ1-2, with D maybe TRBD1 (5 bases). The CDR3 extends over 14 amino acids. Between the trimmed V and J ends, which lost 0 bases and 3 bases, there was a span of 8 bases. Germline V gene sequence: CDR1 SGHAT, CDR2 FQNNGV. CDR3 coding DNA: TGTGCCAGCAGCTTAGACAGGGTCGACTATGGCTACACCTTC. Protein sequence: CASSLDRVDYGYTF.

The chain combines TRBV19 with TRBJ2-6; D might be TRBD2 (6 bases). Germline V gene data show CDR1 as LNHDA and CDR2 as SQIVND (reference sequence). CDR3 length: 14 amino acids. Trimming cost V 8 bases and J 0 bases, with 8 bases left between them. Here the CDR3 DNA reads TGTGCCAGTGCGGGGCCCTCTGGGGCCAACGTCCTGACTTTC. It specifies CASAGPSGANVLTF.

The chain carries TRBV7-2 and TRBJ2-3; 9 nucleotides line up with TRBD2. J was trimmed by 4 bases and V by 1 base; bases with no gene match: 3. Germline CDR1 and CDR2: SGHTA and FQGNSA. The CDR3 spans 15 residues. In DNA, the CDR3 is TGTGCCAGCAGCTTAGACGGGACTAGCTCAGATACGCAGTATTTT. It yields the protein CASSLDGTSSDTQYF.

The V and J genes are TRBV18 and TRBJ2-2, with D tentatively TRBD1 (6 bases). Germline V gene sequence: CDR1 KGHSH, CDR2 LQKENI. V was cut by 3 bases and J by 6 bases, with 14 bases left in between. The CDR3 extends over 15 amino acids. CDR3 coding DNA: TGTGCCAGCTCACCCCGACGGACAGCGGCCGGGGAGCTGTTTTTT. This encodes CASSPRRTAAGELFF.

V gene TRBV12-3 or TRBV12-4 combines with J gene TRBJ2-1; TRBD2 aligns across 9 bases. The junction had 8 bases not matched to a gene; V was cut back by 7 bases and J by 10 bases. This CDR3 is 13 amino acids long. CDR3 amino acids: CASILSGSREQFF. The DNA for the CDR3 is TGTGCCAGCATTCTTAGCGGGAGCCGAGAGCAGTTCTTC.

This chain joins TRBV6-6 and TRBJ1-1; TRBD1 matches 7 bases. The length of the CDR3 is 14 residues. Per germline, CDR1 MNHNY and CDR2 SVGAGI (reference sequence). With 7 bases clipped from V and 2 bases from J, the junction kept 7 bases outside the gene matches. The CDR3, as DNA: TGTGCCAGCACCGCCGGGACAGCAAACACTGAAGCTTTCTTT. Amino acids: CASTAGTANTEAFF.

The DNA for the CDR3 is TGTGCCAGTAGTCCCTCCGGGGGAGCTCGGCGGGAAAAACTGTTTTTT. As protein: CASSPSGGARREKLFF. The V and J genes are TRBV19 and TRBJ1-4; D may be TRBD1 (5 bases). Germline values: CDR1 LNHDA, CDR2 SQIVND (reference sequence). The CDR3 has 16 residues. The V gene lost 5 bases and the J gene lost 8 bases, with 21 bases spanning the gap.

The CDR3 sequence: CASSIRGARGTEAFF. The DNA for the CDR3 is TGTGCCAGTAGTATTAGGGGCGCCCGCGGCACTGAAGCTTTCTTT. The chain uses TRBV19 and TRBJ1-1, with a weak D call TRBD1 (5 bases). This CDR3 is built from 15 residues. V shed 3 bases and J shed 4 bases, with 15 bases lying between them. Germline-derived CDR1 and CDR2 are LNHDA and SQIVND (reference sequence).

The rearrangement joins TRBV27 to TRBJ2-7, with 8 bases lining up with TRBD2. The ends lost 5 bases at V and 3 bases at J; junction bases unmatched: 3. The V gene's germline CDR1 is MNHEY and CDR2 SMNVEV (reference sequence). The CDR3 has 13 amino acids. CDR3 in amino acids: CASSPTSDYEQYF. CDR3 in DNA: TGTGCCAGCAGTCCGACTAGCGACTACGAGCAGTACTTC.

The chain has TRBV27 and TRBJ1-2; 7 bases map to TRBD1. V gave up 5 bases and J gave up 4 bases; unmatched junction bases: 7. Germline V gives CDR1 MNHEY, CDR2 SMNVEV (reference sequence). This CDR3 is 14 amino acids long. CDR3 coding DNA: TGTGCCAGCAGTGCCGGGACAGACGTCTATGGCTACACCTTC. It codes for CASSAGTDVYGYTF.

This clone was found once. The V gene is TRBV29-1, the J gene TRBJ1-2; TRBD1 matches at 7 bases. This CDR3 spans 13 amino acids. Germline lookup yields CDR1 SQVTM and CDR2 ANQGSEA. Trimming at V came to 7 bases and at J to 4 bases, leaving 9 bases not matched to a gene. For the CDR3, the DNA is TGCAGCGGGGGTGGGGACAGCCTCTATGGCTACACCTTC. This translates into CSGGGDSLYGYTF.